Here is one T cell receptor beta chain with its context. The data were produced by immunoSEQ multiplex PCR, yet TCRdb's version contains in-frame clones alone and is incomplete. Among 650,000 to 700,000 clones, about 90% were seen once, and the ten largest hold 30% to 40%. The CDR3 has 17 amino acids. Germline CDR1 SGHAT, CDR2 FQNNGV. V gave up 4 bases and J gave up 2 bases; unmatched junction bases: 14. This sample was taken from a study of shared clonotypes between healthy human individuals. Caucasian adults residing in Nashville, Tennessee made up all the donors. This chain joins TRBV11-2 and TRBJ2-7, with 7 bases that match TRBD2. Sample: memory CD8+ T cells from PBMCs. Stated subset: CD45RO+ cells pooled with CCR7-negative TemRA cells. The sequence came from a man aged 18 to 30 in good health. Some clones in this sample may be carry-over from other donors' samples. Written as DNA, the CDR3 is TGTGCCAGCAGCTCGTGGGAGGGGCCAGAGGAACCCTACGAGCAGTACTTC. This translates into CASSSWEGPEEPYEQYF.